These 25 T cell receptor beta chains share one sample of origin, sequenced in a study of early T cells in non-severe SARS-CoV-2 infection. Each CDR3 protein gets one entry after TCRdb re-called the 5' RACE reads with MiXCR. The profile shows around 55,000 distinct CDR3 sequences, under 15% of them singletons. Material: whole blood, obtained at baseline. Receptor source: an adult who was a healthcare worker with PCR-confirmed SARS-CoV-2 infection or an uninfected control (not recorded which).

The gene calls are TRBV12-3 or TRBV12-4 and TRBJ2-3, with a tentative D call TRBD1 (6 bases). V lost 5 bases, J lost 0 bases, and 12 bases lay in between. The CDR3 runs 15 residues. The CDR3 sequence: CASSHGQPSTDTQYF. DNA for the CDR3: TGTGCCAGCAGTCACGGACAGCCTAGCACAGATACGCAGTATTTT.

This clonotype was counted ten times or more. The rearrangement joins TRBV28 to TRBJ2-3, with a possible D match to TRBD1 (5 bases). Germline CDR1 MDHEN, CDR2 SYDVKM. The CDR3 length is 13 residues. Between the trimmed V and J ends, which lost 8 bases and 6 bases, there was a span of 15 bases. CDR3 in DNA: TGTGCCAGCGGTCCCATAAGGGGTGATACGCAGTATTTT. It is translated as CASGPIRGDTQYF.

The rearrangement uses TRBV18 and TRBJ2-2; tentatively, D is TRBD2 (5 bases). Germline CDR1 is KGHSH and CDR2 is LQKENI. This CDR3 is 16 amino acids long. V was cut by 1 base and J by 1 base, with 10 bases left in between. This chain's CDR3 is CASSPQSGRNTGELFF. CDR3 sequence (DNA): TGTGCCAGCTCACCACAGTCGGGAAGGAACACCGGGGAGCTGTTTTTT. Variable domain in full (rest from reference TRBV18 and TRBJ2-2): NAGVMQNPRHLVRRRGQEARLRCSPMKGHSHVYWYRQLPEEGLKFMVYLQKENIIDESGMPKERFSAEFPKEGPSILRIQQVVRGDSAAYFCASSPQSGRNTGELFFGEGSRLTVL.

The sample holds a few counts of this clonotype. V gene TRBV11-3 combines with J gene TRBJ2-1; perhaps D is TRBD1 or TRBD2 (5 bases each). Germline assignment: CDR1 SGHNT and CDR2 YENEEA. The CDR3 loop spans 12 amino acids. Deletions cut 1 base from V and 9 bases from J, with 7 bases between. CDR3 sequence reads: CASSLGDVEQFF. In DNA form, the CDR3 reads TGTGCCAGCAGCTTAGGGGACGTTGAGCAGTTCTTC.

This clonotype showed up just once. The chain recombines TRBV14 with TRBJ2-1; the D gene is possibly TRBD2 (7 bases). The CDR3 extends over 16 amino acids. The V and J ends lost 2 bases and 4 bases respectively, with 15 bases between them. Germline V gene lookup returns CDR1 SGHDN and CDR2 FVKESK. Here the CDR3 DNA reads TGTGCCAGCAGCCAAATACCGGGGGGCCCTTACAATGAGCAGTTCTTC. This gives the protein CASSQIPGGPYNEQFF.

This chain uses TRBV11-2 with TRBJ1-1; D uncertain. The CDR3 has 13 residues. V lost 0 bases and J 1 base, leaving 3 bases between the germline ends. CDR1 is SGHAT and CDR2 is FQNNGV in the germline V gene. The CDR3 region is CASSLERNTEAFF. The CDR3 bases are TGTGCCAGCAGCTTAGAACGGAACACTGAAGCTTTCTTT.

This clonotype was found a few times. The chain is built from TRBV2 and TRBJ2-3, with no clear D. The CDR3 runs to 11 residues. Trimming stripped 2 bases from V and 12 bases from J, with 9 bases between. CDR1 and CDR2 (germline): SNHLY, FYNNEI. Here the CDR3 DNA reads TGTGCCAGCAGTGAATACGCAGATCAGTATTTT. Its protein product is CASSEYADQYF.

The chain's CDR3 is CASSIQGARTDTQYF. The CDR3 nucleotides are TGCGCCAGCAGCATACAGGGGGCGCGTACAGATACGCAGTATTTT. The gene calls are TRBV5-1 and TRBJ2-3; TRBD1 agrees at 9 bases. Germline assignment: CDR1 SGHRS and CDR2 YFSETQ. V was clipped by 4 bases and J by 3 bases; unmatched bases: 6. This CDR3 has 15 residues.

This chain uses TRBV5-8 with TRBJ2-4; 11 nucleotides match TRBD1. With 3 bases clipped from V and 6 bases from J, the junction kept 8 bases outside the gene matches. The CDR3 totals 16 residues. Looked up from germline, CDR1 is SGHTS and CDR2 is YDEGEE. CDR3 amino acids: CASSSRTGGAGNIQYF. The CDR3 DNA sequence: TGTGCCAGCAGCTCAAGGACAGGGGGCGCGGGAAACATTCAGTACTTC.

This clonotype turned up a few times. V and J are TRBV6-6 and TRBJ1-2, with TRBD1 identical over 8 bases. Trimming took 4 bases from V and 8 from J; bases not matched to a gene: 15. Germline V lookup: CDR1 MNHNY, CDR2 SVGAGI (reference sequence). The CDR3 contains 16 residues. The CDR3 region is CASSFTRRQGAGGYTF. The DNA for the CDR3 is TGTGCCAGCAGTTTCACCCGCCGGCAGGGGGCGGGGGGCTACACCTTC.

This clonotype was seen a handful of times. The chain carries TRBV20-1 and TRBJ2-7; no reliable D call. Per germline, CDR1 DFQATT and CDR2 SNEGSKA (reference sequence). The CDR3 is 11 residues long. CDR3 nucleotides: TGCAGCGCCCAAAACGACTACGAGCAGTACTTC. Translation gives CSAQNDYEQYF.

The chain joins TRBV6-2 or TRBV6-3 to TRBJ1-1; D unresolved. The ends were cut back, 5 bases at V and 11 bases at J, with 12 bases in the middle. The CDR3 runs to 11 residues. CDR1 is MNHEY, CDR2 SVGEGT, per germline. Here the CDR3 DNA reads TGTGCCAGCAGTGACACACAAACGGCTTTCTTT. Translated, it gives CASSDTQTAFF.

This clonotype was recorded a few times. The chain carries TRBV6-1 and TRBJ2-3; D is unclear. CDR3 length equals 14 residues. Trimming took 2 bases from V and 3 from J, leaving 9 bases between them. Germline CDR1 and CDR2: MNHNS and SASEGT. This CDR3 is CASSETQITDTQYF. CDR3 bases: TGTGCCAGCAGTGAAACACAAATTACAGATACGCAGTATTTT.

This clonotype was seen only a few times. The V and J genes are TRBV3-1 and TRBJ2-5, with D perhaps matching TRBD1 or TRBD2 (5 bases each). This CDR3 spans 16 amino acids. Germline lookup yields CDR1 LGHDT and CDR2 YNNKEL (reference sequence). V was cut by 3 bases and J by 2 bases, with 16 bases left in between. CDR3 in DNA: TGTGCCAGCAGCCAGAGGGGCAGCGGCCTGCAAGAGACCCAGTACTTC. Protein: CASSQRGSGLQETQYF.

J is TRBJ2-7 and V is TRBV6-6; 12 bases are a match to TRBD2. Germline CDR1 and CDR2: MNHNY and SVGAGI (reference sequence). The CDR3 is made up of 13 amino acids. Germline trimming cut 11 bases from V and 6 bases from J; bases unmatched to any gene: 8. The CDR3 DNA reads TGTGCCGGAGCTAGCGGGAGGGCTGGCGAGCAGTACTTC. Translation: CAGASGRAGEQYF.

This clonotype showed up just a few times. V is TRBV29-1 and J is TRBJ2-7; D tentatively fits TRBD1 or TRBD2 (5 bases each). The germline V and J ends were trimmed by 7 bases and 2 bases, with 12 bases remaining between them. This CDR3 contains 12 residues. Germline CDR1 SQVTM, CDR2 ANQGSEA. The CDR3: CSGRTPTYEQYF. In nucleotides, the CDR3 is TGCAGCGGGAGGACACCCACCTACGAGCAGTACTTC.

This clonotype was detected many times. The CDR3 loop is CASSLSGGSLNQPQHF. In nucleotides, the CDR3 is TGTGCCAGCAGCCTTAGTGGGGGAAGTTTAAATCAGCCCCAGCATTTT. The chain joins TRBV7-9 to TRBJ1-5; possible D gene TRBD1, 5 bases. The V end lost 5 bases, the J end lost 4 bases, and 18 bases lay between the germline ends. Germline lookup yields CDR1 SEHNR and CDR2 FQNEAQ (reference sequence). CDR3 size: 16 residues. Together with reference TRBV7-9 and TRBJ1-5, the CDR3 gives the full variable domain: DTGVSQNPRHKITKRGQNVTFRCDPISEHNRLYWYRQTLGQGPEFLTYFQNEAQLEKSRLLSDRFSAERPKGSFSTLEIQRTEQGDSAMYLCASSLSGGSLNQPQHFGDGTRLSIL.

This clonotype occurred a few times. The CDR3 nucleotides are TGTGCCAGCAGCCAAGAGGAGGAGGGTACGCAGTATTTT. This codes for CASSQEEEGTQYF. The V call is TRBV3-1, the J call TRBJ2-3, with D maybe TRBD2 (6 bases). Germline V gene data show CDR1 as LGHDT and CDR2 as YNNKEL (reference sequence). Trimming took 0 bases from V and 8 from J, leaving 9 bases between them. There are 13 residues in the CDR3.

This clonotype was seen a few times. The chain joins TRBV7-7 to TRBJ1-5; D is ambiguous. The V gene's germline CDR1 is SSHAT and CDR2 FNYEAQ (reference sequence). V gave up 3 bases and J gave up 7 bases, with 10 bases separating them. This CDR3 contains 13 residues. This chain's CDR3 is CASSFGEGQPQHF. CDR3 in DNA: TGTGCCAGCAGCTTCGGGGAAGGACAGCCCCAGCATTTT.

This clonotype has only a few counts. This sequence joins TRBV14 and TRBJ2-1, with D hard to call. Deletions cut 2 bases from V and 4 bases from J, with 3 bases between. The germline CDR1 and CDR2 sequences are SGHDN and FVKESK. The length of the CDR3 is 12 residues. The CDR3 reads CASSQLYNEQFF. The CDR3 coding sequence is TGTGCCAGCAGCCAATTATACAATGAGCAGTTCTTC.

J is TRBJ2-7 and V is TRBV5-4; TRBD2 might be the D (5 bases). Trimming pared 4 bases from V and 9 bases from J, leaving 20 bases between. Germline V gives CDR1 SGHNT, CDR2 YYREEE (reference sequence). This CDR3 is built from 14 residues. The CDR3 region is CASSKDSTPGGQYF. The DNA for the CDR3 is TGTGCCAGCAGCAAGGACTCCACCCCTGGAGGGCAGTACTTC.

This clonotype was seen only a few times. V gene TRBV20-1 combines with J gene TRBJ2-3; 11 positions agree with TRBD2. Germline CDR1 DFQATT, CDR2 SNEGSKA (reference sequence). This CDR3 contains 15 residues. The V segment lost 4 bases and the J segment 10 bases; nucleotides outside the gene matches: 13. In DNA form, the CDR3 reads TGCAGTGCTACCCCCCGGCTAGCGGGGGGTGTCTCGCAGTATTTT. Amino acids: CSATPRLAGGVSQYF.

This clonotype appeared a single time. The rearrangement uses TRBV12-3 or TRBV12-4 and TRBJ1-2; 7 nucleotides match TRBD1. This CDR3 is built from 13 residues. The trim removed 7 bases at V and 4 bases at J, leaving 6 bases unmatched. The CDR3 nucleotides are TGTGCCAGCACCAAACAGGGGTTCTATGGCTACACCTTC. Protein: CASTKQGFYGYTF.

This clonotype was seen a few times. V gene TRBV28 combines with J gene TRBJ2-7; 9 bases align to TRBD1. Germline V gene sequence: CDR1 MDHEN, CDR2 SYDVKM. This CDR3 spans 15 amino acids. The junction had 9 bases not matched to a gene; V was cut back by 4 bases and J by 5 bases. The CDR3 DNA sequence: TGTGCCAGCAGTTCTCCGGGACAGGGTAGCAACGAGCAGTACTTC. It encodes CASSSPGQGSNEQYF.

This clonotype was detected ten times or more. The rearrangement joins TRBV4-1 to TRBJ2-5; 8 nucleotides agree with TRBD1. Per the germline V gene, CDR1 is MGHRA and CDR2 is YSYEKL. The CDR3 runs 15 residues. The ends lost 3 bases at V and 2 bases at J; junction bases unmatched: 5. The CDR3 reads CASSHVDRGQETQYF. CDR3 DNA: TGCGCCAGCAGCCACGTCGACAGGGGACAAGAGACCCAGTACTTC.